Listed below are T cell receptor beta chains from one sample, sequenced in a study of post-analysis software for immune sequencing data. TCRdb called the PCR reads again in MiXCR, with one record for every CDR3 protein. The sample holds 650,000 to 850,000 distinct CDR3 sequences, 40% to 55% seen once. Sequenced sample: blood. All receptors come from a girl aged 10-17 years with multiple sclerosis. The CDR3 runs from the conserved cysteine through the conserved F or W. A D gene is named only where the DNA matches it firmly. Size is omitted from some rows. Given values are once, few, many or a class for expanded clones.

>TRBV7-9|-|TRBJ2-3|-
TGTGCCAGCAGCTCCCGACTTTCTAGCACAGATACGCAGTATTTT
CASSSRLSSTDTQYF
>TRBV28|-|TRBJ1-3|-
TGTGCCAGCAGTTTATTTACGGTGGGAGGAAACACCATATATTTT
CASSLFTVGGNTIYF
>TRBV12-3/TRBV12-4|few|TRBJ2-5|TRBD2
TGTGCCAGCAGTTTAGGACTAGCGTACCAAGAGACCCAGTACTTC
CASSLGLAYQETQYF
>TRBV5-1|-|TRBJ1-1|-
TGCGCCAGTACCTGGGGGGCGAACACTGAAGCTTTCTTT
CASTWGANTEAFF
>TRBV2|few|TRBJ2-5|TRBD2
TGTGCCAGCAGTGTGACTAGCGGGAGGGCCGATGAGACCCAGTACTTC
CASSVTSGRADETQYF
>TRBV7-8|-|TRBJ2-2|TRBD2
TGTGCCAGCAGCTCGTTGGGCCAGCGGGGCAACACCGGGGAGCTGTTTTTT
CASSSLGQRGNTGELFF
>TRBV12-3/TRBV12-4|-|TRBJ2-3|-
TGTGCCAGCAGTTTTTGGCTGGGGCGGGCGCAGTATTTT
CASSFWLGRAQYF
>TRBV4-3|-|TRBJ2-1|TRBD1
TGCGCCAGCAGCCTATCACCTCCGCAGACAGGGCTTTCCTACAATGAGCAGTTCTTC
CASSLSPPQTGLSYNEQFF
>TRBV5-1|-|TRBJ1-1|-
TGCGCCAGCAGCTACCACTCCTTACAGGGAAACACTGAAGCTTTCTTT
CASSYHSLQGNTEAFF
>TRBV7-2|-|TRBJ2-5|-
TGTGCCAGCAGCTTACTTTATGGGACCCAGTACTTC
CASSLLYGTQYF
>TRBV28|-|TRBJ1-2|-
TGTGCCAGCGGTTTTAGGGGCCGGGGCTACACCTTC
CASGFRGRGYTF
>TRBV20-1|-|TRBJ2-4|-
TGCAGTGCTTCCGATCGACTAGAACAGTACTTC
CSASDRLEQYF
>TRBV6-5|-|TRBJ2-1|-
TGTGCCAGCACCACCGGACCCACAAAAGAGACCCAGTTCTTC
CASTTGPTKETQFF
>TRBV29-1|-|TRBJ2-7|TRBD1
TGCAGCGTTTTACCAGGGGGCCCCTACAATGAGCAGTACTTC
CSVLPGGPYNEQYF
>TRBV12-3/TRBV12-4|-|TRBJ2-7|TRBD2
TGTGCCAGTACCGGGACTAGTCTAGACGAGCAGTACTTC
CASTGTSLDEQYF
>TRBV7-2|few|TRBJ2-1|-
TGTGCCAGCAGCCCCAATCGAGCAAGCTCCTACAGTGAGCAGTTCTTC
CASSPNRASSYSEQFF
>TRBV7-3|-|TRBJ2-3|-
TGTGCCAGCAGCTTAACTCTAGGGCGCACAGATACGCAGTATTTT
CASSLTLGRTDTQYF
>TRBV4-1|-|TRBJ2-1|TRBD2
TGCGCCAGCAGCCAAGCGCTAGCGGGAATCAATGAGCAGTTCTTC
CASSQALAGINEQFF
>TRBV3-1|-|TRBJ2-3|-
TGTGCCAGCGGCTCAGCCACGAGAACCCCGTATTTT
CASGSATRTPYF
>TRBV11-1|-|TRBJ2-7|-
TGTGCCAGCAGCTACCGGGGTAGTCTCCCCTACGAGCAGTACTTC
CASSYRGSLPYEQYF
>TRBV12-3/TRBV12-4|-|TRBJ2-2|-
TGTGCCAGCAGTCGGGCCGGGAGCCCTGGGGAGCTGTTTTTT
CASSRAGSPGELFF
>TRBV15|-|TRBJ2-1|-
TGTGCCACCAGTAGGAAGATCGACTCCTACAATGAGCAGTTCTTC
CATSRKIDSYNEQFF
>TRBV15|-|TRBJ2-6|TRBD1
TGTGCCACCAGTTGGCCGGGACAGGGTTCTGGGGCCAACGTCCTGACTTTC
CATSWPGQGSGANVLTF
>TRBV5-1|-|TRBJ1-3|-
TGCGCCAGCAGCTTGGGAATAGCTGGAAACACCATATATTTT
CASSLGIAGNTIYF
>TRBV28|-|TRBJ2-4|-
TGTGCCAGCATCCCAGTCGGGCAGGGCAACATTCAGTACTTC
CASIPVGQGNIQYF
>TRBV29-1|-|TRBJ2-5|-
TGCAGCGTTGGGGCAGAAGAGACCCAGTACTTC
CSVGAEETQYF
>TRBV27|-|TRBJ2-2|-
TGTGCCAGCGCTCGGGGGCGGGCGGACACCGGGGAGCTGTTTTTT
CASARGRADTGELFF
>TRBV5-1|few|TRBJ2-3|TRBD2
TGCGCCAGCAGCTCCCAACTAGCGGGAGAGACAGATACGCAGTATTTT
CASSSQLAGETDTQYF
>TRBV27|-|TRBJ2-1|TRBD2
TGTGCCAGCAGTGCCGGGACTACCTCCTACAATGAGCAGTTCTTC
CASSAGTTSYNEQFF
>TRBV7-7|-|TRBJ2-1|-
TGTGCTAGCAGCTTATCCCAGGGACATGAGCAGTTCTTC
CASSLSQGHEQFF
>TRBV7-9|few|TRBJ2-1|TRBD2
TGTGCCAGCAGCATAGCTAGCGGGAGCCGCGATGAGCAGTTCTTC
CASSIASGSRDEQFF
>TRBV6-2/TRBV6-3|-|TRBJ2-3|TRBD2
TGTGCCAGCCGAGCGAGGGGCGGGAGGATCTCCGATACGCAGTATTTT
CASRARGGRISDTQYF
>TRBV12-3/TRBV12-4|-|TRBJ2-7|TRBD1
TGTGCCAGCAGGGGACAGGGGTCCCACGAGCAGTACTTC
CASRGQGSHEQYF
>TRBV20-1|-|TRBJ1-1|TRBD1
TGCAGTGCTAGAGATGGCAGGGGGGACACTGAAGCTTTCTTT
CSARDGRGDTEAFF
>TRBV4-3|few|TRBJ2-7|-
TGCGCCAGCAGCCAAGAGAAGGGGAGCTCCTACGAGCAGTACTTC
CASSQEKGSSYEQYF
>TRBV25-1|-|TRBJ1-1|-
TGTGCCAGCAGTGAGGAGAGTCGAGAGAACACTGAAGCTTTCTTT
CASSEESRENTEAFF
>TRBV29-1|few|TRBJ2-7|-
TGCAGCGTTGAAGCAGGGCCTTCGAACGAGCAGTACTTC
CSVEAGPSNEQYF
>TRBV29-1|-|TRBJ1-5|TRBD1
TGCAGCGTTGTGGTCCCTACAGGGGGCAGTGAGCCCCAGCATTTT
CSVVVPTGGSEPQHF
>TRBV9|-|TRBJ1-1|-
TGTGCCGGCAGTCCCCAGGGACGGGCTGAAGCTTTCTTT
CAGSPQGRAEAFF
>TRBV5-1|few|TRBJ2-3|TRBD2
TGCGCCAGCAGCCTTAAGGGACTAGCGGGAGGCTCCACAGATACGCAGTATTTT
CASSLKGLAGGSTDTQYF
>TRBV29-1|few|TRBJ2-3|-
TGCAGCGTTGAAGCTGGGGTCACAGATACGCAGTATTTT
CSVEAGVTDTQYF
>TRBV4-2|few|TRBJ2-3|-
TGTGCCAGCAGCCAGGCAGACAGGAGTAGCACAGATACGCAGTATTTT
CASSQADRSSTDTQYF
>TRBV4-1|once|TRBJ2-3|TRBD2
TGCGCCAGCAGCCAAGATTCCGCGGGAGGAGGAGATACGCAGTATTTT
CASSQDSAGGGDTQYF
>TRBV9|few|TRBJ2-1|TRBD2
TGTGCCAGCAGCGTAGAGCCTAGCGGGAGCAATGAGCAGTTCTTC
CASSVEPSGSNEQFF
>TRBV6-5|-|TRBJ2-3|TRBD2
TGTGCCAGCAGACACGGACTAGCGGACACAGATACGCAGTATTTT
CASRHGLADTDTQYF
>TRBV6-5|-|TRBJ2-3|TRBD2
TGTGCCAGCAGTTACTCGACCATACCCGGGGGGTACACAGATACGCAGTATTTT
CASSYSTIPGGYTDTQYF
>TRBV20-1|once|TRBJ2-5|-
TGCAGTCAAATAGGCGACCACAGCGGGGAGACCCAGTACTTC
CSQIGDHSGETQYF
>TRBV12-5|few|TRBJ2-3|-
TGTGCTAGTGGTTTGGCCATCCTAGGGGGTGCGCCCCGAGATACGCAGTATTTT
CASGLAILGGAPRDTQYF
>TRBV5-1|few|TRBJ2-7|-
TGCGCCAGCAGCTTGAGGGGACCCTCCTCCTACGAGCAGTACTTC
CASSLRGPSSYEQYF
>TRBV9|-|TRBJ2-1|-
TGTGCCAGCAGCGTAGACCGAGGACCGAATGAGCAGTTCTTC
CASSVDRGPNEQFF
>TRBV29-1|few|TRBJ1-2|-
TGCAGCGTTGAGGAGACTGTTGGGGGCTACACCTTC
CSVEETVGGYTF
>TRBV7-9|-|TRBJ2-5|-
TGTGCCAGCAGCTATCCAGGGCGGGGAGAGACCCAGTACTTC
CASSYPGRGETQYF
>TRBV10-3|-|TRBJ2-1|-
TGTGCCATCAGTGTGACAGAGAATGAGCAGTTCTTC
CAISVTENEQFF